These T cell receptor beta chains were read from a single sample in a study of long-term antiretroviral therapy in people with HIV. Repertoires were generated with immunoSEQ multiplex PCR, while TCRdb's copy carries only in-frame clones and drops some. The table shows fewer than 30,000 clones, with around 95% occurring only once. The source was unsorted PBMCs, collected 5.3 years after starting antiretroviral therapy. The receptors derive from a man aged 25 to 40 with HIV. Both conserved end residues are part of each CDR3. D genes are given only for firm matches. A row's size may be missing; if present it is once, few, many or a size class.

v_call	j_call	d_call	clone_size	cdr3_nt	cdr3_aa
TRBV7-8	TRBJ1-1	-	-	TGTGCCAGCAGCCCCTACACCACGAACACTGAAGCTTTCTTT	CASSPYTTNTEAFF
TRBV7-2	TRBJ1-1	-	-	TGTGCCAGCAGCAAGGGGGGGGCGCTTATATCGAACACTGAAGCTTTCTTT	CASSKGGALISNTEAFF
TRBV7-9	TRBJ2-6	TRBD1	-	TGTGCCAGCAGCCCGGGACAGGGAATCTCTGGGGCCAACGTCCTGACTTTC	CASSPGQGISGANVLTF
TRBV7-6	TRBJ2-2	TRBD1	-	TGTGCCAGCAGCTTCGCACAGGGGATCGGGGAGCTGTTTTTT	CASSFAQGIGELFF
TRBV5-4	TRBJ2-5	-	-	TGTGCCAGCAGCTTGGGTAGGGACGGGGAGACCCAGTACTTC	CASSLGRDGETQYF
TRBV11-2	TRBJ1-1	-	-	TGTGCCAGCAGCTTAGTCTTTCGGGGGCTCAACACTGAAGCTTTCTTT	CASSLVFRGLNTEAFF
TRBV5-1	TRBJ2-5	-	-	TGCGCCAGCAGCCCGGTTCCAGGACCCGGGGAGACCCAGTACTTC	CASSPVPGPGETQYF
TRBV18	TRBJ1-2	-	-	TGTGCCAGCTCACCACTAACAGACCGTCCTAACTATGGCTACACCTTC	CASSPLTDRPNYGYTF
TRBV7-8	TRBJ2-2	TRBD2	-	TGTGCCAGCAGCCCCCTTAGCGGGAGGATAAACACCGGGGAGCTGTTTTTT	CASSPLSGRINTGELFF
TRBV28	TRBJ2-7	TRBD1	-	TGTGCCAGCAGTGGGACAGGAAGTACCTACGAGCAGTACTTC	CASSGTGSTYEQYF
TRBV29-1	TRBJ1-2	-	-	TGCAGCGCCGAGGGGGGCTCATTCTATGGCTACACCTTC	CSAEGGSFYGYTF
TRBV27	TRBJ2-7	TRBD2	once	TGTGCCAGCAGTTCCCCCTCACTAGCGGGGGGCTTCTACGAGCAGTACTTC	CASSSPSLAGGFYEQYF
TRBV5-1	TRBJ1-1	TRBD1	-	TGCGCCAGCAGTATTCAGGGGGCGTCGGACACTGAAGCTTTCTTT	CASSIQGASDTEAFF
TRBV13	TRBJ2-4	TRBD1	-	TGTGCCAGCAGCTTTGGGACAGGGGTAGCCAAAAACATTCAGTACTTC	CASSFGTGVAKNIQYF
TRBV6-6	TRBJ1-2	TRBD1	-	TGTGCCAGTAATCTCGGGGACAGTGTCTCCTTC	CASNLGDSVSF
TRBV5-1	TRBJ2-5	-	-	TGCGCCAGCAGCTGGAACGGTCTGAACCAAGAGACCCAGTACTTC	CASSWNGLNQETQYF
TRBV5-5	TRBJ2-1	TRBD1	-	TGTGCCAGCAGCTTGGGAACAGGGGGTTGGGATGAGCAGTTCTTC	CASSLGTGGWDEQFF
TRBV7-2	TRBJ1-2	-	once	TGTGCCAGCAGCTTAGCAGGGGCCGGTGGGCGAAGCTATGGCTACACCTTC	CASSLAGAGGRSYGYTF
TRBV7-2	TRBJ2-7	TRBD1	-	TGTGCCAGCAGCTTAGCGAGGACAGGGGGCTTCTACGAGCAGTACTTC	CASSLARTGGFYEQYF
TRBV29-1	TRBJ2-2	-	-	TGCAGCGTTGAAGAAGGGGCGAACACCGGGGAGCTGTTTTTT	CSVEEGANTGELFF
TRBV4-2	TRBJ2-2	-	-	TGTGCCAGCAGCCAACGCTCGGGGGCAGGGTCATGGGGCACCGGGGAGCTGTTTTTT	CASSQRSGAGSWGTGELFF
TRBV7-6	TRBJ1-5	-	-	TGTGCCAGCAGCTTAGTCCACGGGTCCAATCAGCCCCAGCATTTT	CASSLVHGSNQPQHF
TRBV11-2	TRBJ2-2	TRBD2	-	TGTGCCAGCAGCTACGGACTAGCGGGAGTTGGGGCCGGGGAGCTGTTTTTT	CASSYGLAGVGAGELFF
TRBV6-4	TRBJ1-5	TRBD1	-	TGTGCCAGCAGTGCTCGGGCCCGGGACAGGGTCGGACAGCCCCAGCATTTT	CASSARARDRVGQPQHF
TRBV5-6	TRBJ2-7	-	-	TGTGCCAGCAGCTTGGGGGGGCGGCTCCACTACGAGCAGTACTTC	CASSLGGRLHYEQYF
TRBV6-9	TRBJ2-5	-	-	TGTGCCAGCAGTTACGGGCTAGCTCCAAGGGAAGAGACCCAGTACTTC	CASSYGLAPREETQYF
TRBV2	TRBJ2-3	-	-	TGTGCCAGCAGACGGTCGAGCACAGATACGCAGTATTTT	CASRRSSTDTQYF
TRBV2	TRBJ2-1	TRBD2	-	TGTGCCAGCAGTTCTTGGACTAGCGGGATAGTGAATGAGCAGTTCTTC	CASSSWTSGIVNEQFF
TRBV10-3	TRBJ2-2	-	-	TGTGCCGCGGGGGCGGGCGGGGAGCTGTTTTTT	CAAGAGGELFF
TRBV7-8	TRBJ2-2	-	once	TGTGCCAGCAGCTTAGATAGCTATACCACCGGGGAGCTGTTTTTT	CASSLDSYTTGELFF
TRBV19	TRBJ2-7	TRBD1	-	TGTGCCAGTAGTATCGCCGGGACAGGCACCTACGAGCAGTACTTC	CASSIAGTGTYEQYF
TRBV4-1	TRBJ2-1	-	-	TGCGCCAGCAGCCAAATAATCACGAGTGAGCAGTTCTTC	CASSQIITSEQFF
TRBV9	TRBJ1-2	-	-	TGTGCCAGCAGGTCTCGAAATAACTATGGCTACACCTTC	CASRSRNNYGYTF
TRBV10-3	TRBJ2-4	TRBD2	once	TGTGCCATCAGGGGGTGGGAGGGAGTAGCCAAAAACATTCAGTACTTC	CAIRGWEGVAKNIQYF
TRBV28	TRBJ1-5	-	-	TGTGCCAGCAGCCCTAGTCCAGGGTATAATCAGCCCCAGCATTTT	CASSPSPGYNQPQHF
TRBV7-2	TRBJ2-3	-	-	TGTGCCAGCAGCGTTACAACGAGCACAGATACGCAGTATTTT	CASSVTTSTDTQYF
TRBV7-9	TRBJ1-4	-	-	TGTGCCAGCAGCTGGGGGGGACGGTTTAATGAAAAACTGTTTTTT	CASSWGGRFNEKLFF
TRBV5-1	TRBJ2-5	-	-	TGCGCCAGCAGCTTCAATTTGAGGGAGACCCAGTACTTC	CASSFNLRETQYF
TRBV19	TRBJ2-7	-	-	TGTGCCAGTAGTACCTCTAATGGACTGGAGCAGTACTTC	CASSTSNGLEQYF
TRBV10-3	TRBJ2-5	-	once	TGTGCCATCGCAGCGTCCGAGACCCAGTACTTC	CAIAASETQYF
TRBV9	TRBJ2-7	TRBD2	-	TGTGCCAGCAGTTTAGCGGGGGGATTTTACGAGCAGTACTTC	CASSLAGGFYEQYF
TRBV10-3	TRBJ1-2	-	-	TGTGCCATCAGTGAGTCAGGGGCCCCGGGGTATGGCTACACCTTC	CAISESGAPGYGYTF
TRBV30	TRBJ1-1	TRBD1	-	TGTGCCTGGGACGTAGGGGGCGGGCGAGCTTTCTTT	CAWDVGGGRAFF
TRBV5-6	TRBJ1-4	-	few	TGTGCCAGCAGCTTGGTAGGGGAAGAAAAACTGTTTTTT	CASSLVGEEKLFF
TRBV4-1	TRBJ2-1	-	-	TGCGCCAGCAGCCGAACGAGCGCGAGGGGCGGGTCTTTTGAGCAGTTCTTC	CASSRTSARGGSFEQFF
TRBV11-2	TRBJ2-7	-	once	TGTGCCAGCAGCCACTCCTACGAGCAGTACTTC	CASSHSYEQYF
TRBV6-1	TRBJ1-6	TRBD1	once	TGTGCCAGCAGTGATAAAACGGGGACAGTTTACTCCTATAATTCACCCCTCCACTTT	CASSDKTGTVYSYNSPLHF
TRBV28	TRBJ1-1	-	-	TGTGCCAGCAGTCTACACCCCACCGGGCCAGAAGCTTTCTTT	CASSLHPTGPEAFF
TRBV28	TRBJ1-3	-	-	TGTGCCAGCAGTTTGGACGCGGTCAACACCATATATTTT	CASSLDAVNTIYF
TRBV4-3	TRBJ2-4	-	-	TGCGCCAGCAGCCAAGATGGTCTCGGAGGCATTCAGTACTTC	CASSQDGLGGIQYF
TRBV13	TRBJ2-7	-	-	TGTGCCAGCAGCTTAGCCGGCAAAACTTACGAGCAGTACTTC	CASSLAGKTYEQYF